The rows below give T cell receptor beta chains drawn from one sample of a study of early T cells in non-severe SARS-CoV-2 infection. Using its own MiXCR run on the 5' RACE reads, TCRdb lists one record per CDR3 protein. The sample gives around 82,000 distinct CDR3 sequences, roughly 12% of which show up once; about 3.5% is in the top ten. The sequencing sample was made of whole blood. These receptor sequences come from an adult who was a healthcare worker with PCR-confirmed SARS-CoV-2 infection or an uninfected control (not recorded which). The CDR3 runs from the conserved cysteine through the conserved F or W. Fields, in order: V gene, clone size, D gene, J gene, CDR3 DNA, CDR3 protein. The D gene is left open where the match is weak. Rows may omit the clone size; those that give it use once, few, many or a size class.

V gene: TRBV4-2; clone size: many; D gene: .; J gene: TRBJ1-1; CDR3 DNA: TGTGCCAGCAGCCAATCCAGGTACGGGAACACTGAAGCTTTCTTT; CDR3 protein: CASSQSRYGNTEAFF
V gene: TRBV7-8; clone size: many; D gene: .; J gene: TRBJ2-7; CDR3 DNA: TGTGCCAGCAGCTTAGGAGACAGGTTAAGCGAGCAGTACTTC; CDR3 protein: CASSLGDRLSEQYF
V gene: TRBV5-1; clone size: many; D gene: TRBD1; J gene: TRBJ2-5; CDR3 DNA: TGCGCCAGCGAGGGGGCACAGACCCAGTACTTC; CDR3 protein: CASEGAQTQYF
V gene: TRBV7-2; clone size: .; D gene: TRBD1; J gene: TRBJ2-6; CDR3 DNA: TGTGCCAGCAGCAGCCTCGGACAGGCCGGTGGGACCAACGTCCTGACTTTC; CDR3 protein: CASSSLGQAGGTNVLTF
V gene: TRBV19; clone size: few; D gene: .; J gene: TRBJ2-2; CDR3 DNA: TGTGCCAGTAGTATTTCGGGGGCGGCCGGGGAGCTGTTTTTT; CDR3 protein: CASSISGAAGELFF
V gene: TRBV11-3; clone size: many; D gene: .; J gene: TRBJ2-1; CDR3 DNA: TGTGCCAGCAGCTCGCGGGACAATGAGCAGTTCTTC; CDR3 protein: CASSSRDNEQFF
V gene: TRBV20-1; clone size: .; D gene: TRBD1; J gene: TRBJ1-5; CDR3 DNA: TGCAGTGCTAGAAACCGGGACAGCCCCAATCAGCCCCAGCATTTT; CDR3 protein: CSARNRDSPNQPQHF
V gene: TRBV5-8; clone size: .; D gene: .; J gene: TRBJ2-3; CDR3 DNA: TGTGCCAGCAGCTTGGGCCCGTTTGCGAATCGTGATACGCAGTATTTT; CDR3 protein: CASSLGPFANRDTQYF
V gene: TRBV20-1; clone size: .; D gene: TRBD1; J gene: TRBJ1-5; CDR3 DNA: TGCAGTGCGGGGGCCGGGACAGTCAATCAGCCCCAGCATTTT; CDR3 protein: CSAGAGTVNQPQHF
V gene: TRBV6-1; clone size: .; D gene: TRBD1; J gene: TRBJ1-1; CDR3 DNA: TGTGCCAGCAGTGAAGCTGGAGGGGGCCCCACTGAAGCTTTCTTT; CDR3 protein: CASSEAGGGPTEAFF
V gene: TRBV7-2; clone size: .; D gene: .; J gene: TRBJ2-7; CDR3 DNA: TGTGCCAGCAGCTTAGGGGGGTCTAGCGCGAGAAGGGAGCAGTACTTC; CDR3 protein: CASSLGGSSARREQYF
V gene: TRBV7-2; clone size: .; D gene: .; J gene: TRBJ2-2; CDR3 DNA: TGTGCCAGCAACTTGGGGGGGCTGTTCGCCGGGGAGCTGTTTTTT; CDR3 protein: CASNLGGLFAGELFF
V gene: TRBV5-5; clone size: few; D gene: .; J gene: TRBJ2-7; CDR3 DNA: TGTGCCAGCAGCTCCGCAGGGGCCTTGGCCCCCTACGAGCAGTACTTC; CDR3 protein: CASSSAGALAPYEQYF
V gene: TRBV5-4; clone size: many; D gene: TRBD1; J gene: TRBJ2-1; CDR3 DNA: TGTGCCAGCAGCCTACCGGGACAGGGGTACAATGAGCAGTTCTTC; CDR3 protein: CASSLPGQGYNEQFF
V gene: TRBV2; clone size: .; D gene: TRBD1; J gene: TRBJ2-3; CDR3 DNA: TGTGCCAGCAGGGTGACAGGGGTAACAGATACGCAGTATTTT; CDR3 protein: CASRVTGVTDTQYF
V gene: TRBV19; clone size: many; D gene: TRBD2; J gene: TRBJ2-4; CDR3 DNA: TGTGCCAGTAGTAGACCTAGCGGAGCCAAAAACATTCAGTACTTC; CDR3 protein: CASSRPSGAKNIQYF
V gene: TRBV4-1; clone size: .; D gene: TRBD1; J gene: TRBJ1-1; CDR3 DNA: TGCGCCAGCAGCCAAGAAGGACAGGCGCGAACTGAAGCTTTCTTT; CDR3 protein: CASSQEGQARTEAFF
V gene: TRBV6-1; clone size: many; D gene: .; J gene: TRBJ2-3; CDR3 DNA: TGTGCCACCGACCGCGAGGTCTGGGGAGATACGCAGTATTTT; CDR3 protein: CATDREVWGDTQYF
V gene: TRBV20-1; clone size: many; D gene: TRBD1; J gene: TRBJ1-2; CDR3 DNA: TGCAGTGCCAGGACAGGGGCGCCGTATGGCTACACCTTC; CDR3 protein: CSARTGAPYGYTF
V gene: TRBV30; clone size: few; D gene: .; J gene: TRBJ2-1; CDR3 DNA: TGTGCCTGGAGGCGTTACAATGAGCAGTTCTTC; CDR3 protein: CAWRRYNEQFF
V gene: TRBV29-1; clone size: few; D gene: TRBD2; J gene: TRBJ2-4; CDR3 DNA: TGCAGCGTTTCTGGACTAGCGGGAGAGTGGGGAGTGGGCAAAAACATTCAGTACTTC; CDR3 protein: CSVSGLAGEWGVGKNIQYF
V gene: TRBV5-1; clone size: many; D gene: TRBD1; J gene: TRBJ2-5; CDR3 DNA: TGCGCCAGCAGCTTGGCCCGACAGGGACAAGAGACCCAGTACTTC; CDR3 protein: CASSLARQGQETQYF
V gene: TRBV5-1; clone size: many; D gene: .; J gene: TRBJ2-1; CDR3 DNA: TGCGCCAGCAGGTCGGGCAATGAGCAGTTCTTC; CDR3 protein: CASRSGNEQFF
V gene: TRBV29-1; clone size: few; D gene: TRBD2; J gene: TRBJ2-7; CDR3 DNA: TGCAGCGTTGACGCGCGGGAGGTGGACGAGCAGTACTTC; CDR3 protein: CSVDAREVDEQYF
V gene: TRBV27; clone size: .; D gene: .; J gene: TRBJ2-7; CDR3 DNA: TGTGCCAGCAGCTCACATGGGAACCCCTACGAGCAGTACTTC; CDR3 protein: CASSSHGNPYEQYF
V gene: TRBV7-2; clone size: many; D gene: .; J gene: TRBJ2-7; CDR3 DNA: TGTGCCAGCAGCTTAAGCCCAGCCATGGTCCACGAGCAGTACTTC; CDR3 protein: CASSLSPAMVHEQYF